The 25 T cell receptor beta chains given below trace back to one sample, sequenced in a study of T cell repertoires in cytomegalovirus infection. For these receptors, no antigen is known. MiXCR was run by TCRdb on the reads, yielding one entry per CDR3 protein. Among around 770,000 distinct CDR3 sequences listed, almost 30% were seen once. The sequences come from cultured CD8+ T cells from PBMCs, collected from culture after CMV antigen stimulation. The receptors stem from a human donor in good health (CMV status not recorded). Some clones in this sample may be carry-over from other donors' samples.

This clonotype was seen many times. V usage is TRBV7-2 and J usage is TRBJ2-3; 7 nucleotides align to TRBD1. After removal of 1 base from V and 14 bases from J, the junction contained 9 bases not matched to a gene. The CDR3 length is 13 residues. Germline V CDR1 and CDR2: SGHTA, FQGNSA. In DNA, the CDR3 is TGTGCCAGCAGCTTAGATCGTGTCAGGGGGTGGTATTTT. As protein: CASSLDRVRGWYF.

The gene calls are TRBV7-8 and TRBJ2-7; D call uncertain. Trimming removed 5 bases at V and 7 bases at J, with 15 bases between. CDR3 size: 13 residues. Germline CDR1 SGHVS, CDR2 FQNEAQ. The CDR3 nucleotides are TGTGCCAGCAGCCTAAGGACCGTCGGGGAGCAGTACGTC. Amino acids: CASSLRTVGEQYV.

This clonotype was seen ten or more times. The rearrangement links TRBV27 to TRBJ1-2; the D gene is possibly TRBD1 (5 bases). V dropped 0 bases and J dropped 2 bases, with 7 bases sitting between them. The length of the CDR3 is 14 residues. Germline CDR1 reads MNHEY; CDR2 reads SMNVEV (reference sequence). CDR3 in amino acids: CASSLSGRNYGYTF. The CDR3 DNA is TGTGCCAGCAGTTTATCGGGACGGAACTATGGCTACACCTTC.

This clonotype was seen a handful of times. The CDR3 spells CASSFRRSLSGELFF. The CDR3 region has the DNA TGTGCCAGCAGTTTCCGCAGGAGCCTCTCCGGGGAGCTGTTTTTT. The chain combines TRBV28 with TRBJ2-2; D not certain. This CDR3 region has 15 residues. Germline assignment: CDR1 MDHEN and CDR2 SYDVKM. The V gene lost 3 bases and the J gene lost 6 bases, with 14 bases spanning the gap.

This clonotype occurred a few times. V and J are TRBV29-1 and TRBJ2-1; D might be TRBD1 or TRBD2, each matching 5 bases. Trimming stripped 5 bases from V and 4 bases from J, with 9 bases between. Per the germline V gene, CDR1 is SQVTM and CDR2 is ANQGSEA. The CDR3 is made up of 12 amino acids. DNA of the CDR3: TGCAGCGTTAGGGGACGGTACAATGAGCAGTTCTTC. Translation gives CSVRGRYNEQFF.

The rearrangement uses TRBV19 and TRBJ1-1, with D possibly matching TRBD1 (5 bases). Trimming shortened V by 8 bases and J by 4 bases, and 17 bases separated the two germline ends. The CDR3 spans 14 residues. Germline CDR1 and CDR2: LNHDA and SQIVND (reference sequence). The CDR3 region is CASRARGASTEAFF. In nucleotides, the CDR3 is TGTGCCAGTCGGGCCCGAGGGGCAAGCACTGAAGCTTTCTTT.

This clonotype has just a few counts. This chain connects TRBV12-3 or TRBV12-4 to TRBJ2-7, with D perhaps TRBD1 (6 bases). This CDR3 region has 13 residues. The V end lost 6 bases, the J end lost 0 bases, and 9 bases lay between the germline ends. The DNA of the CDR3 is TGTGCCAGCAGGAACAGGGACTCCTACGAGCAGTACTTC. Encoded protein: CASRNRDSYEQYF.

The V gene is TRBV4-2, the J gene TRBJ1-1; D not resolved. V lost 4 bases to trimming and J lost 0 bases, with 15 bases between them. Germline CDR1 reads LGHNA; CDR2 reads YNFKEQ. The CDR3 consists of 16 residues. The CDR3 protein is CASSPPLAVMNTEAFF. The DNA for the CDR3 is TGTGCCAGCAGCCCTCCTCTGGCAGTCATGAACACTGAAGCTTTCTTT.

In its sample, this clonotype was seen a few times. The chain couples TRBV5-4 to TRBJ2-2; D is uncertain. CDR1 and CDR2 from the germline V gene are SGHNT and YYREEE (reference sequence). This CDR3 is built from 11 residues. The V end lost 0 bases, the J end lost 15 bases, and 9 bases lay between the germline ends. CDR3 DNA sequence: TGTGCCAGCAGCTTGGGGCCCGCCGTGTTTTTT. Translation: CASSLGPAVFF.

This clonotype was seen at least ten times. The genes are TRBV12-3 or TRBV12-4 and TRBJ2-3; D might be TRBD1 (5 bases). The CDR3 is 15 residues long. With 8 bases removed from V and 2 bases from J, the gap between germline ends came to 17 bases. The CDR3 region is CASRDPRTPTDTQYF. CDR3 DNA: TGTGCCAGCCGTGACCCCCGGACACCCACAGATACGCAGTATTTT.

This clonotype was counted ten times or more. V gene TRBV7-8 combines with J gene TRBJ2-7; 7 bases are shared with TRBD1. Germline V CDR1 and CDR2: SGHVS, FQNEAQ. The CDR3 runs to 15 residues. Trimming removed 2 bases from V and 4 bases from J; junction bases left unmatched: 8. CDR3 sequence reads: CASSLIQTGSYEQYF. DNA of the CDR3: TGTGCCAGCAGCTTAATCCAGACAGGGTCTTACGAGCAGTACTTC.

This clonotype has more than one count but fewer than ten. V usage is TRBV10-3 and J usage is TRBJ2-7; D gene unclear. This CDR3 spans 12 amino acids. In germline, CDR1 is ENHRY, CDR2 SYGVKD. V gave up 3 bases and J gave up 1 base, with 4 bases separating them. CDR3 in amino acids: CAISDLSYEQYF. The CDR3 nucleotides are TGTGCCATCAGTGATCTGTCCTACGAGCAGTACTTC.

The chain has TRBV7-9 and TRBJ2-7, with a possible D match to TRBD1 (5 bases). Trimming left V 4 bases short and J 3 bases short, with 16 bases between. The CDR3 extends over 15 amino acids. Germline CDR1 and CDR2: SEHNR and FQNEAQ (reference sequence). The DNA for the CDR3 is TGTGCCAGCAGCTACCAGGGAAAGGGATTCTACGAGCAGTACTTC. Amino acid sequence: CASSYQGKGFYEQYF. Complete variable domain (other parts from reference TRBV7-9 and TRBJ2-7): DTGVSQNPRHKITKRGQNVTFRCDPISEHNRLYWYRQTLGQGPEFLTYFQNEAQLEKSRLLSDRFSAERPKGSFSTLEIQRTEQGDSAMYLCASSYQGKGFYEQYFGPGTRLTVT.

The chain recombines TRBV4-2 with TRBJ2-5; no firm D call. Germline CDR1 is LGHNA and CDR2 is YNFKEQ. Trimming took off 2 bases at V and 3 bases at J, with 4 bases between the two ends. There are 12 residues in the CDR3. The CDR3 spells CASSQIEETQYF. CDR3 DNA: TGTGCCAGCAGCCAAATTGAAGAGACCCAGTACTTC.

The chain is built from TRBV27 and TRBJ2-3; D ambiguous. Germline lookup yields CDR1 MNHEY and CDR2 SMNVEV (reference sequence). V gave up 0 bases and J gave up 2 bases, with 12 bases separating them. The CDR3 totals 16 residues. CDR3 DNA: TGTGCCAGCAGTTTATCCAGGAGTGATTACACAGATACGCAGTATTTT. This gives the protein CASSLSRSDYTDTQYF.

This clonotype was seen only a few times. Its ends do not fully match the called genes, so a read error is possible. The chain combines TRBV14 with TRBJ2-3; 11 bases match TRBD2. The germline CDR1 and CDR2 sequences are SGHDN and FVKESK. The CDR3 spans 13 residues. Here the CDR3 DNA reads TGTGCCAGCAGCCTCCCTACTAGCGGGGGAACGCATTTT. Protein sequence: CASSLPTSGGTHF.

V gene TRBV20-1 combines with J gene TRBJ2-1; unclear D gene. This CDR3 comprises 15 residues. Trimming took 1 base from V and 5 from J, leaving 15 bases between them. CDR1 is DFQATT and CDR2 is SNEGSKA in the germline V gene (reference sequence). The CDR3 bases are TGCAGTGCTAGAGTTAGGAGAGGTGGTAACAATGAGCAGTTCTTC. Translating gives CSARVRRGGNNEQFF.

This clonotype was detected only a few times. The V gene is TRBV7-9, the J gene TRBJ1-1; D ambiguous. This CDR3 is built from 14 residues. The germline gives CDR1 SEHNR, CDR2 FQNEAQ (reference sequence). V lost 5 bases and J 11 bases, leaving 21 bases between the germline ends. CDR3 DNA sequence: TGTGCCAGCAGCCACGCCGTTAGACCCGATCGGGCTTTCTTT. This codes for CASSHAVRPDRAFF.

Only a few counts were recorded for this clonotype. V is TRBV7-9 and J is TRBJ2-1; TRBD2 agrees at 14 bases. After removal of 5 bases from V and 0 bases from J, the junction contained 3 bases not matched to a gene. The CDR3 loop spans 17 amino acids. Germline V CDR1 and CDR2: SEHNR, FQNEAQ (reference sequence). CDR3 bases: TGTGCCAGCAGCAAGGGACTAGCGGGGGACTCCTACAATGAGCAGTTCTTC. Protein sequence: CASSKGLAGDSYNEQFF.

The chain links TRBV5-1 to TRBJ2-7; D is ambiguous. The CDR3 spans 12 residues. Germline values: CDR1 SGHRS, CDR2 YFSETQ. V dropped 0 bases and J dropped 5 bases, with 6 bases sitting between them. CDR3 loop: CASSLDTNEQYF. The CDR3 DNA reads as TGCGCCAGCAGCTTGGACACGAACGAGCAGTACTTC.

The V gene is TRBV10-3, the J gene TRBJ2-1; D is unresolved. Per germline, CDR1 ENHRY and CDR2 SYGVKD. The CDR3 totals 17 residues. V lost 4 bases and J 0 bases, leaving 16 bases between the germline ends. DNA of the CDR3: TGTGCCATCAGTGTCGTAGTGACGTCAAGCTCCTACAATGAGCAGTTCTTC. It is translated as CAISVVVTSSSYNEQFF.

V gene TRBV4-1 combines with J gene TRBJ2-1; 8 bases align to TRBD1. The CDR3 covers 12 residues. J gave up 4 bases and V 8 bases, and 1 base lay outside the gene matches. Germline CDR1 and CDR2: MGHRA and YSYEKL. CDR3: CASQGAYNEQFF. The CDR3 DNA is TGCGCCAGCCAGGGGGCGTACAATGAGCAGTTCTTC.

The genes are TRBV5-4 and TRBJ2-2; D is unresolved. The V end was cut by 4 bases, the J end by 6 bases, with 13 bases between. There are 14 residues in the CDR3. Germline V gives CDR1 SGHNT, CDR2 YYREEE (reference sequence). CDR3 nucleotide sequence: TGTGCCAGCAGCCATCCCGAAGGTTCCGGGGAGCTGTTTTTT. It is translated as CASSHPEGSGELFF.

The chain couples TRBV12-5 to TRBJ2-3, with D perhaps matching TRBD2 (6 bases). Germline V gene data show CDR1 as LGHNT and CDR2 as FRNRAP. The V end lost 5 bases, the J end lost 6 bases, and 27 bases lay between the germline ends. The length of the CDR3 is 18 residues. The CDR3 nucleotides are TGTGCTAGTGGTGCCCCGTACGGGAGAGCGGGTATCGCGGATACGCAGTATTTT. It yields the protein CASGAPYGRAGIADTQYF.

The J gene is TRBJ2-1, the V gene TRBV11-3, with D uncertain. There are 14 residues in the CDR3. Trimming cost V 5 bases and J 12 bases, with 20 bases left between them. Germline V CDR1 and CDR2: SGHNT, YENEEA. The CDR3 coding sequence is TGTGCCAGCAGCCCCTCCGATGGGTATGGGGTGCAGTTCTTC. Amino acids: CASSPSDGYGVQFF. Supplemented by reference TRBV11-3 and TRBJ2-1, the full variable domain reads EAGVVQSPRYKIIEKKQPVAFWCNPISGHNTLYWYLQNLGQGPELLIRYENEEAVDDSQLPKDRFSAERLKGVDSTLKIQPAELGDSAVYLCASSPSDGYGVQFFGPGTRLTVL.